Each of the 24 T cell receptor beta chains below was sequenced from the same sample in a study of PD-1 blockade in classical Hodgkin lymphoma. Generated by immunoSEQ multiplex PCR, the TCRdb table keeps only in-frame clones and is missing some. Found here are 50,000 to 65,000 clones, around 90% of them singletons; the top ten hold 6.5% to 9%. This sample's time point: cycle 4 day 1 (C4D1), after less than 7 weeks of nivolumab. Relapses following autologous stem cell transplantation were seen in all patients, with brentuximab vedotin exposure varying. The material sequenced was peripheral blood mononuclear cells (PBMCs), taken before the fourth cycle of nivolumab. These receptors came from a human donor with classical Hodgkin lymphoma.

The table lists this clone with a count of one. The chain couples TRBV5-1 to TRBJ2-7; D uncertain. With 2 bases removed from V and 5 bases from J, the gap between germline ends came to 11 bases. In germline, CDR1 is SGHRS, CDR2 YFSETQ. This CDR3 spans 13 amino acids. This chain's CDR3 is CASSFEAIDEQYF. CDR3 DNA: TGCGCCAGCAGCTTCGAGGCTATTGACGAGCAGTACTTC. The full variable domain, in which reference TRBV5-1 and TRBJ2-7 provide the parts outside the CDR3, is KAGVTQTPRYLIKTRGQQVTLSCSPISGHRSVSWYQQTPGQGLQFLFEYFSETQRNKGNFPGRFSGRQFSNSRSEMNVSTLELGDSALYLCASSFEAIDEQYFGPGTRLTVT.

The genes are TRBV5-1 and TRBJ2-5, with D possibly TRBD1 on 5 matching bases. Trimming removed 0 bases at V and 0 bases at J, with 12 bases between. The CDR3 is made up of 16 amino acids. From germline, CDR1 is SGHRS and CDR2 YFSETQ. CDR3: CASSLASDTYQETQYF. The CDR3, as DNA: TGCGCCAGCAGCTTGGCCTCGGACACCTACCAAGAGACCCAGTACTTC.

For this clone: This sample includes further DNA sequences coding for the same CDR3. The chain couples TRBV5-1 to TRBJ2-5, with 8 bases identical to TRBD1. Unmatched junction bases numbered 1, after V lost 5 bases and J lost 4 bases. Looked up from germline, CDR1 is SGHRS and CDR2 is YFSETQ. This CDR3 contains 12 residues. CDR3 amino acids: CASSGQGETQYF. Here the CDR3 DNA reads TGCGCCAGCAGTGGACAGGGAGAGACCCAGTACTTC.

This clone is a singleton in its sample. The CDR3 region has the DNA TGCGCCAGCAGTGATTTCTTTAGCGGGGGGGGTAGAACAGATACGCAGTATTTT. Amino acids: CASSDFFSGGGRTDTQYF. This chain joins TRBV10-2 and TRBJ2-3; 11 nucleotides line up with TRBD2. Germline V gene sequence: CDR1 WSHSY, CDR2 SAAADI. With V trimmed by 3 bases and J by 3 bases, 11 bases remained unmatched. The CDR3 is 18 residues long.

This chain uses TRBV19 with TRBJ2-2, with D perhaps TRBD1 or TRBD2 (5 bases each). The germline V gene has CDR1 LNHDA and CDR2 SQIVND (reference sequence). The germline V and J ends were trimmed by 5 bases and 3 bases, with 10 bases remaining between them. The CDR3 loop spans 14 amino acids. As DNA, the CDR3 is TGTGCCAGTAGTCTACGGGACGACACCGGGGAGCTGTTTTTT. Its protein is CASSLRDDTGELFF. Based on the CDR3 plus reference TRBV19 and TRBJ2-2, the full variable domain is DGGITQSPKYLFRKEGQNVTLSCEQNLNHDAMYWYRQDPGQGLRLIYYSQIVNDFQKGDIAEGYSVSREKKESFPLTVTSAQKNPTAFYLCASSLRDDTGELFFGEGSRLTVL.

This clone was detected once. The chain couples TRBV5-1 to TRBJ2-3; 9 bases agree with TRBD1. The trim removed 4 bases at V and 0 bases at J, leaving 3 bases unmatched. The CDR3 loop spans 15 amino acids. Looked up from germline, CDR1 is SGHRS and CDR2 is YFSETQ. CDR3 region: CASSRDRASTDTQYF. The CDR3 nucleotides are TGCGCCAGCAGCCGGGACAGGGCTAGCACAGATACGCAGTATTTT.

This clone occurred a few times. This sequence joins TRBV6-1 and TRBJ2-3; 7 bases fit TRBD2. The CDR3 has 14 residues. Germline CDR1 MNHNS, CDR2 SASEGT. V was clipped by 10 bases and J by 4 bases; unmatched bases: 11. The CDR3 DNA reads TGTGCCACCTTAGCGGGTTGGGCCTCAGATACGCAGTATTTT. It codes for CATLAGWASDTQYF.

This clone was detected only a few times. V and J are TRBV12-5 and TRBJ1-1, with 8 bases identical to TRBD1. Losses at the gene ends were 2 bases for V and 0 bases for J; bases not matched to a gene: 11. CDR1 and CDR2 (germline): LGHNT, FRNRAP. The CDR3 is 18 amino acids. The CDR3 loop is CASGLSRRGLKMNTEAFF. The DNA for the CDR3 is TGTGCTAGTGGTTTGAGCCGCAGGGGGCTTAAGATGAACACTGAAGCTTTCTTT.

About this clone itself: Other DNA sequences in the sample encode the same CDR3. This chain joins TRBV12-5 and TRBJ2-3; 10 bases align to TRBD1. The CDR3 is 14 residues long. Germline CDR1 and CDR2: LGHNT and FRNRAP. J lost 5 bases, V lost 1 base, and 0 bases had no gene match. As DNA, the CDR3 is TGTGCTAGTGGTTTGGGGACAGGGGGAGATACGCAGTATTTT. This translates into CASGLGTGGDTQYF.

The chain is built from TRBV5-1 and TRBJ2-2; no clear D. The CDR3 runs 13 residues. From germline, CDR1 is SGHRS and CDR2 YFSETQ. V was clipped by 7 bases and J by 6 bases, with 13 bases between them. This CDR3 is CASHSTVPGELFF. CDR3 nucleotide sequence: TGCGCCAGCCATTCTACAGTCCCCGGGGAGCTGTTTTTT.

The V and J genes are TRBV5-4 and TRBJ2-7, with D tentatively TRBD2 (5 bases). V lost 6 bases, J lost 0 bases, and 10 bases lay in between. Germline V gene sequence: CDR1 SGHNT, CDR2 YYREEE (reference sequence). The CDR3 extends over 13 amino acids. CDR3 sequence reads: CASKIGSSYEQYF. The CDR3 nucleotides are TGTGCCAGCAAAATAGGGAGCTCCTACGAGCAGTACTTC. Filled out from reference TRBV5-4 and TRBJ2-7, the complete variable domain reads ETGVTQSPTHLIKTRGQQVTLRCSSQSGHNTVSWYQQALGQGPQFIFQYYREEENGRGNFPPRFSGLQFPNYSSELNVNALELDDSALYLCASKIGSSYEQYFGPGTRLTVT.

The rearrangement joins TRBV7-8 to TRBJ2-5; a weak D match, TRBD1 (5 bases). This CDR3 contains 13 residues. In germline, CDR1 is SGHVS, CDR2 FQNEAQ. Trimming removed 1 base at V and 7 bases at J, with 10 bases between. The CDR3 sequence is CASSLDRSGTQYF. The CDR3 coding sequence is TGTGCCAGCAGCTTAGACAGGTCTGGGACCCAGTACTTC.

The chain links TRBV10-2 to TRBJ1-1; perhaps TRBD1 as D (6 bases). The germline V gene has CDR1 WSHSY and CDR2 SAAADI. CDR3 length equals 13 residues. V was clipped by 6 bases and J by 1 base, with 9 bases between them. The DNA of the CDR3 is TGCGCCAGCAGGGGGGCATGGAACACTGAAGCTTTCTTT. It specifies CASRGAWNTEAFF.

The V and J genes are TRBV19 and TRBJ1-5, with D uncertain. The ends were cut back, 7 bases at V and 0 bases at J, with 16 bases in the middle. The CDR3 runs to 16 residues. Germline CDR1 reads LNHDA; CDR2 reads SQIVND (reference sequence). CDR3 sequence: CASNPGGAYSNQPQHF. The CDR3 DNA follows: TGTGCCAGTAACCCCGGTGGAGCGTATAGCAATCAGCCCCAGCATTTT.

The rearrangement joins TRBV19 to TRBJ1-2, with TRBD1 identical over 7 bases. Germline V gene sequence: CDR1 LNHDA, CDR2 SQIVND (reference sequence). The trim removed 4 bases at V and 0 bases at J, leaving 5 bases unmatched. The CDR3 runs to 15 residues. The CDR3 region is CASSTRQGANYGYTF. CDR3 bases: TGTGCCAGTAGTACCAGACAGGGAGCTAACTATGGCTACACCTTC.

About this clone itself: Other DNA sequences in this sample translate to the same CDR3. The rearrangement links TRBV5-8 to TRBJ2-3; D uncertain. From germline, CDR1 is SGHTS and CDR2 YDEGEE. The length of the CDR3 is 11 residues. Trimming left V 4 bases short and J 3 bases short, with 3 bases between. The CDR3 spells CASSRTDTQYF. The CDR3, as DNA: TGTGCCAGCAGCCGAACAGATACGCAGTATTTT.

This sequence joins TRBV7-9 and TRBJ2-7; TRBD1 or TRBD2 may be the D gene (5 bases each). Germline CDR1 and CDR2: SEHNR and FQNEAQ (reference sequence). Trimming removed 1 base at V and 3 bases at J, with 16 bases between. The CDR3 is made up of 16 amino acids. The CDR3 protein is CASSLGDLGPFYEQYF. CDR3 in DNA: TGTGCCAGCAGCTTAGGGGACCTAGGTCCCTTCTACGAGCAGTACTTC.

The chain links TRBV11-3 to TRBJ2-1; no definite D call. With 3 bases removed from V and 0 bases from J, the gap between germline ends came to 12 bases. There are 16 residues in the CDR3. Germline lookup yields CDR1 SGHNT and CDR2 YENEEA. The CDR3 protein is CASSLGNGLSYNEQFF. The DNA of the CDR3 is TGTGCCAGCAGCTTGGGGAACGGCCTCTCCTACAATGAGCAGTTCTTC.

This clone was seen only a few times. CDR3 in amino acids: CACSEGGGNYHGYTF. In DNA form, the CDR3 reads TGTGCCTGCTCCGAGGGAGGGGGAAACTATCATGGCTACACCTTC. This chain links TRBV19 with TRBJ1-2; perhaps TRBD1 as D (6 bases). The germline gives CDR1 LNHDA, CDR2 SQIVND (reference sequence). The CDR3 totals 15 residues. Trimming removed 11 bases from V and 6 bases from J, with 25 bases in between.

This chain connects TRBV5-1 to TRBJ2-5; D is undetermined. The V end lost 2 bases, the J end lost 1 base, and 9 bases lay between the germline ends. This CDR3 has 14 residues. Germline V gene data show CDR1 as SGHRS and CDR2 as YFSETQ. For the CDR3, the DNA is TGCGCCAGCAGCTTAATGTCCACCCAAGAGACCCAGTACTTC. This translates into CASSLMSTQETQYF.

The rearrangement joins TRBV18 to TRBJ2-4; D remains ambiguous. Deletions cut 2 bases from V and 0 bases from J, with 8 bases between. The CDR3 is 15 residues long. Germline CDR1 and CDR2: KGHSH and LQKENI. The CDR3 reads CASSPDRLAKNIQYF. CDR3 bases: TGTGCCAGCTCACCAGACCGTTTAGCCAAAAACATTCAGTACTTC.

The chain uses TRBV5-1 and TRBJ1-2, with 7 bases that match TRBD1. Trimming at V came to 5 bases and at J to 5 bases, leaving 15 bases not matched to a gene. In germline, CDR1 is SGHRS, CDR2 YFSETQ. The CDR3 runs 16 residues. CDR3 bases: TGCGCCAGCAGACCGGGGGCGACAGGGCAGCGATATGGCTACACCTTC. Translating it yields CASRPGATGQRYGYTF.

The chain uses TRBV5-5 and TRBJ2-1; D gene ambiguous. This CDR3 region has 10 residues. CDR1 and CDR2 from the germline V gene are SGHKS and YYEKEE (reference sequence). Trimming stripped 10 bases from V and 4 bases from J, with 6 bases between. The CDR3 sequence is CAARYNEQFF. In DNA, the CDR3 is TGTGCCGCCCGGTACAATGAGCAGTTCTTC.

This clone was detected only once. The genes are TRBV6-5 and TRBJ2-7; D possibly corresponds to TRBD1 (6 bases). V was trimmed by 6 bases and J by 2 bases, leaving 11 bases between them. CDR3 length: 13 residues. Germline lookup yields CDR1 MNHEY and CDR2 SVGAGI. The CDR3 nucleotides are TGTGCCAGCAGCGAACGACAGGCCTACGAGCAGTACTTC. Its translation is CASSERQAYEQYF.